This T cell receptor beta chain was sequenced for a study of identical twins. cDNA molecules carried unique molecular identifiers, and template switching added a universal primer site. One entry per CDR3 protein, called by TCRdb with MiXCR from the 5' RACE reads. The table lists 700,000 or so distinct CDR3 sequences, 8.5% to 9.5% of them singletons. In this sample, this clonotype turned up a few times. CDR1 and CDR2 (germline): SGHTA, FQGNSA. V dropped 3 bases and J dropped 0 bases, with 9 bases sitting between them. This CDR3 has 15 residues. These same records also appear under a second study, on yellow fever vaccine responses in identical twins.

This rearrangement joins TRBV7-2 to TRBJ1-5; perhaps TRBD1 as D (5 bases). The sequenced sample consisted of PBMCs. The clonotype comes from a woman aged 18 to 35 in good health. The CDR3 region is CASSLGVFSNQPQHF. The CDR3 DNA sequence: TGTGCCAGCAGCTTGGGGGTATTTAGCAATCAGCCCCAGCATTTT.